This T cell receptor (beta chain) was profiled in a study of yellow fever vaccine responses in identical twins. Study results and caveats: A vaccine T cell response that seemed partly convergent and partly personalized was reported in twins.

TCRdb processed the RT-PCR reads anew with MiXCR; each CDR3 protein has one entry. In the table there are roughly 3,600 distinct CDR3 sequences, around 87% of which are singletons. With regard to this clonotype: Its antigen is not identified.

The specimen comprised T cells from blood (PBMCs), unsorted or a sorted subset (not recorded which), sampled before or after yellow fever vaccination (not recorded which). The receptor comes from a woman younger than 30 who received the yellow fever vaccine.

The CDR3 sequence: CSVEQGNTEAFF. CDR3 coding DNA: TGCAGCGTTGAGCAGGGAAACACTGAAGCTTTCTTT. The gene calls are TRBV29-1 and TRBJ1-1; weak D call: TRBD1 (5 bases). CDR3 length: 12 amino acids. V was trimmed by 3 bases and J by 2 bases, leaving 7 bases between them. Germline loops: CDR1 SQVTM, CDR2 ANQGSEA. Full variable domain (outside the CDR3, taken from reference TRBV29-1 and TRBJ1-1): SAVISQKPSRDICQRGTSLTIQCQVDSQVTMMFWYRQQPGQSLTLIATANQGSEATYESGFVIDKFPISRPNLTFSTLTVSNMSPEDSSIYLCSVEQGNTEAFFGQGTRLTVV.